A single sample gave rise to the 9 T cell receptor beta chains below, sequenced in a study of CD8 T cells in Susac syndrome. Random hexamers served to reverse transcribe roughly 0.5 to 1 ug RNA. Using its own MiXCR run on the immunoSEQ multiplex PCR reads, TCRdb lists one record per CDR3 protein. The data contain about 83,000 distinct CDR3 sequences, approximately 96% of them seen just once; the ten biggest clones take up around 0.41%. Sequencing was carried out using CD8+ T cells from PBMCs. These receptors all stem from a human donor with Susac syndrome.

The rearrangement joins TRBV7-9 to TRBJ2-7; a possible D gene is TRBD1 (6 bases). The germline CDR1 and CDR2 sequences are SEHNR and FQNEAQ (reference sequence). The CDR3 has 11 amino acids. Deletions cut 8 bases from V and 12 bases from J, with 17 bases between. CDR3 coding DNA: TGTGCCAGCGCTAGAAACACAGGGTTGTACTTC. Amino acids: CASARNTGLYF.

The rearrangement joins TRBV9 to TRBJ2-3, with D maybe TRBD1 (5 bases). Per germline, CDR1 SGDLS and CDR2 YYNGEE. The V end was cut by 4 bases, the J end by 2 bases, with 14 bases between. CDR3 size: 15 residues. The CDR3 region has the DNA TGTGCCAGCAGCCCTGAGCAGGGCTCCACAGATACGCAGTATTTT. Its protein is CASSPEQGSTDTQYF.

In DNA form, the CDR3 reads TGTGCCAGCAGCCCGGGGGGAGCAATCAACTATGGCTACACCTTC. Protein product: CASSPGGAINYGYTF. The gene calls are TRBV5-6 and TRBJ1-2; tentatively, D is TRBD1 (5 bases). This CDR3 is 15 amino acids long. Germline V gives CDR1 SGHDT, CDR2 YYEEEE. V lost 4 bases and J 2 bases, leaving 15 bases between the germline ends.

This chain uses TRBV29-1 with TRBJ1-1; D remains ambiguous. The V end lost 4 bases, the J end lost 10 bases, and 13 bases lay between the germline ends. This CDR3 comprises 11 residues. Germline V gene data show CDR1 as SQVTM and CDR2 as ANQGSEA. This chain's CDR3 is CSVAAGFGAFF. The CDR3 nucleotides read TGCAGCGTTGCTGCGGGGTTTGGAGCTTTCTTT.

The chain carries TRBV7-2 and TRBJ2-7; D assignment may be TRBD1 or TRBD2 (5 bases each). The CDR3 length is 18 residues. Trimming removed 4 bases from V and 3 bases from J, with 25 bases in between. Germline loops: CDR1 SGHTA, CDR2 FQGNSA. The CDR3 spells CASSSPRDSGRGYYEQYF. The DNA of the CDR3 is TGTGCCAGCAGCTCCCCTCGTGACTCAGGGAGAGGATACTACGAGCAGTACTTC. Variable domain in full (rest from reference TRBV7-2 and TRBJ2-7): GAGVSQSPSNKVTEKGKDVELRCDPISGHTALYWYRQSLGQGLEFLIYFQGNSAPDKSGLPSDRFSAERTGGSVSTLTIQRTQQEDSAVYLCASSSPRDSGRGYYEQYFGPGTRLTVT.

The V call is TRBV15, the J call TRBJ2-7; a weak D match, TRBD1 (6 bases). V was shortened by 1 base and J by 8 bases, with 15 bases between the two germline ends. The CDR3 runs to 14 residues. Germline CDR1 is LNHNV and CDR2 is YYDKDF (reference sequence). The CDR3 DNA is TGTGCCACCAGCAGAGTTTTCCCGGGACATAAGCAGTACGTC. It yields the protein CATSRVFPGHKQYV.

The J gene is TRBJ1-1, the V gene TRBV7-9; 7 bases line up with TRBD1. Germline trimming cut 2 bases from V and 8 bases from J; bases unmatched to any gene: 20. The CDR3 spans 18 residues. Germline V gives CDR1 SEHNR, CDR2 FQNEAQ (reference sequence). The CDR3 protein is CASSLRSLRRWGTVEAFF. CDR3 nucleotide sequence: TGTGCCAGCAGCTTACGGTCCCTACGACGATGGGGGACAGTCGAAGCTTTCTTT.

The chain links TRBV20-1 to TRBJ2-3; TRBD2 aligns across 9 bases. The CDR3 contains 14 residues. CDR1 is DFQATT, CDR2 SNEGSKA, per germline (reference sequence). This chain's CDR3 is CTPGVAGATDTQYF. CDR3 DNA: TGCACCCCGGGGGTAGCGGGGGCCACAGATACGCAGTATTTT.

The rearrangement uses TRBV7-8 and TRBJ2-7, with a weak D call TRBD1 (5 bases). This CDR3 spans 15 amino acids. The germline V gene has CDR1 SGHVS and CDR2 FQNEAQ. V was shortened by 4 bases and J by 3 bases, with 16 bases between the two germline ends. The CDR3 sequence is CASSSRAGNHYEQYV. The CDR3 nucleotides are TGTGCCAGCAGCTCCAGGGCTGGGAACCACTACGAGCAGTACGTC.